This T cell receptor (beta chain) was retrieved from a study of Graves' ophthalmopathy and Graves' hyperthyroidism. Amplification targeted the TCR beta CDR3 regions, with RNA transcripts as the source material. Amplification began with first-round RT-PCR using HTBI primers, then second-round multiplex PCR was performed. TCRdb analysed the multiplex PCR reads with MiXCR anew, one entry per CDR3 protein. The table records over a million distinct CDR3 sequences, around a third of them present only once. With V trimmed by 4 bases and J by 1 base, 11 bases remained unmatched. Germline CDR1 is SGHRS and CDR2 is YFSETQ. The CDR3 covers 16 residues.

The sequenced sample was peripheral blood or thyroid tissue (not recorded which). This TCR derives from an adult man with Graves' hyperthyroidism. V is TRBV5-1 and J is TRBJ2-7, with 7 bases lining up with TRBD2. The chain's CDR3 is CASSIPTSRLSYEQYF. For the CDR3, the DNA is TGCGCCAGCAGCATCCCGACTAGCCGACTTTCCTACGAGCAGTACTTC.